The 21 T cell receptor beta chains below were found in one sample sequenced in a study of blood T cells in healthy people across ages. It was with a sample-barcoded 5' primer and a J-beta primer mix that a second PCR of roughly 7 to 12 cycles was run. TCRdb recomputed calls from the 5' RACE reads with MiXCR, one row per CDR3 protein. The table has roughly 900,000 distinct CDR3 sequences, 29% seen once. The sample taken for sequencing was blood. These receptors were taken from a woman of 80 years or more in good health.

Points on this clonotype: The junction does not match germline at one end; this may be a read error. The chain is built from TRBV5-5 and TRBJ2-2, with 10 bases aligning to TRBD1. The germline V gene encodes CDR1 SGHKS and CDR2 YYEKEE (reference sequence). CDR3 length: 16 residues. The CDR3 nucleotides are TGTGCCAGCATCTTGGGGACAGGGGCGTCCACCGGGGAGCTGTTTTTT. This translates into CASILGTGASTGELFF.

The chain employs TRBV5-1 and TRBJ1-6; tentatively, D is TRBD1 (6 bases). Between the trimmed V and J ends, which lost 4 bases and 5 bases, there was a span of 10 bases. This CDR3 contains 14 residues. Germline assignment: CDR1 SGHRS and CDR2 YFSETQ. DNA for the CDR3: TGCGCCAGCAGCCTGGACAGTAATAATTCACCCCTCCACTTT. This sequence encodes CASSLDSNNSPLHF.

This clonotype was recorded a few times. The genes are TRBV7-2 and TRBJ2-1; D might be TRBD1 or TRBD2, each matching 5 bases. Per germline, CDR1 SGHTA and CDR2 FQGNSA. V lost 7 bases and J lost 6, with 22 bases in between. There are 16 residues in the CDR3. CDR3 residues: CASTPSRGVSSNEQFF. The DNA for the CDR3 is TGTGCCAGCACCCCGAGTAGGGGAGTCAGCAGCAATGAGCAGTTCTTC.

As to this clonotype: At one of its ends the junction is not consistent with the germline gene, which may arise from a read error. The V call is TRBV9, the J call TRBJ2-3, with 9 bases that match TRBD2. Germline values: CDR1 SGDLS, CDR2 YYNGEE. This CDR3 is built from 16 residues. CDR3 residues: CASNVLASGVTDTQYF. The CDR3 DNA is TGTGCCAGCAACGTACTGGCTAGCGGGGTCACAGATACGCAGTATTTT.

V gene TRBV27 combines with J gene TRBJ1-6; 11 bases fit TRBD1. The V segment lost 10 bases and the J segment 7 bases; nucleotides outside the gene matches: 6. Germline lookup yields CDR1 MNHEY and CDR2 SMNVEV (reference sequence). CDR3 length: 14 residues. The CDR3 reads CATGTGGINSPLHF. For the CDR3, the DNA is TGTGCCACCGGGACAGGGGGTATCAATTCACCCCTCCACTTT.

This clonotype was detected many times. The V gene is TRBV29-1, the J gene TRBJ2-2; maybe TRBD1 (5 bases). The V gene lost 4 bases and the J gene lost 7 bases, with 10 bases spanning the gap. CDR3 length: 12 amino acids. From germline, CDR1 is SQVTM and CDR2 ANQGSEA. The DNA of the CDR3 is TGCAGCGTTGGGCAGGGCGGCGGGGAGCTGTTTTTT. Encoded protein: CSVGQGGGELFF.

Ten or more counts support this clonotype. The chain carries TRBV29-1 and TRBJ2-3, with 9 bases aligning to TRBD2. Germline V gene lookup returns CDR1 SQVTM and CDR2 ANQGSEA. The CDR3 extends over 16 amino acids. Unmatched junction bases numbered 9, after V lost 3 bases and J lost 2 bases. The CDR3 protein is CSVDKASGAPTDTQYF. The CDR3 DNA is TGCAGCGTTGATAAGGCTAGCGGGGCCCCCACAGATACGCAGTATTTT.

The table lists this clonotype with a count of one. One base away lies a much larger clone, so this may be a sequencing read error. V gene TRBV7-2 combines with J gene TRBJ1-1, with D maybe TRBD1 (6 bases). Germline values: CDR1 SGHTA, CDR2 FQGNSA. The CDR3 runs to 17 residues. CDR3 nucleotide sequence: TGTGTCAGCACCCGACCCCGTGGCAGTCCAAGGGGGACTGAAGCTTTCTTT. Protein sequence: CVSTRPRGSPRGTEAFF. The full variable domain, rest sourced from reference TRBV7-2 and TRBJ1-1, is GAGVSQSPSNKVTEKGKDVELRCDPISGHTALYWYRQSLGQGLEFLIYFQGNSAPDKSGLPSDRFSAERTGGSVSTLTIQRTQQEDSAVYLCVSTRPRGSPRGTEAFFGQGTRLTVV.

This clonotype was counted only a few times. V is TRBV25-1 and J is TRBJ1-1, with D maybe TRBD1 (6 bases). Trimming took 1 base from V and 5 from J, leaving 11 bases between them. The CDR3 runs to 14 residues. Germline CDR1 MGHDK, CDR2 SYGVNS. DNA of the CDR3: TGTGCCAGCAGTGAATTCTGGGGGCAAACTGAAGCTTTCTTT. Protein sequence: CASSEFWGQTEAFF.

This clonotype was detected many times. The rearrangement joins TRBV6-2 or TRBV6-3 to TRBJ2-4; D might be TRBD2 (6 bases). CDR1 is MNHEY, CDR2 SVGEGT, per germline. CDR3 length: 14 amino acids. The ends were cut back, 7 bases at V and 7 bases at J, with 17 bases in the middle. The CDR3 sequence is CASTDAGRGNIQYF. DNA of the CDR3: TGTGCCAGCACCGACGCGGGGAGAGGGAACATTCAGTACTTC.

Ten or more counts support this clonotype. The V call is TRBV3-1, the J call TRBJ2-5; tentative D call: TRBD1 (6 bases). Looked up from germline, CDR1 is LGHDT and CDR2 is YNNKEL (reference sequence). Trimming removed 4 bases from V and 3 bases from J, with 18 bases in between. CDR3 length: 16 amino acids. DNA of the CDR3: TGTGCCAGCAGCCGACCCTCGTCGACAGGAAAAGAGACCCAGTACTTC. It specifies CASSRPSSTGKETQYF.

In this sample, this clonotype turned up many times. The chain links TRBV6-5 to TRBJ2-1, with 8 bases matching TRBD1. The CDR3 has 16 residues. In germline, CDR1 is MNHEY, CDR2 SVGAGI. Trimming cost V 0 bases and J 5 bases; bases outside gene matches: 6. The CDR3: CASSYSTGTGHNEQFF. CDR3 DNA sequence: TGTGCCAGCAGTTACTCGACGGGGACAGGACACAATGAGCAGTTCTTC.

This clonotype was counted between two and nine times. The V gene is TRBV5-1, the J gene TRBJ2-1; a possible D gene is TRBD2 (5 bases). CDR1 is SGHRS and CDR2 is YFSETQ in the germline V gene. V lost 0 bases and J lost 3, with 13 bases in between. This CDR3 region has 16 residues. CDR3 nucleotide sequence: TGCGCCAGCAGCTTGGAGCCTAGCTCGGGCTACAATGAGCAGTTCTTC. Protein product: CASSLEPSSGYNEQFF.

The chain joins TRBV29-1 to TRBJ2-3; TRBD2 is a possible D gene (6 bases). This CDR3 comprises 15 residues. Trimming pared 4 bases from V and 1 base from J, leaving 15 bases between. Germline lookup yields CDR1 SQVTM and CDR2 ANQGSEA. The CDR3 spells CSVGLRDSRTDTQYF. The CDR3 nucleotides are TGCAGCGTTGGTTTGCGGGACTCCCGCACAGATACGCAGTATTTT.

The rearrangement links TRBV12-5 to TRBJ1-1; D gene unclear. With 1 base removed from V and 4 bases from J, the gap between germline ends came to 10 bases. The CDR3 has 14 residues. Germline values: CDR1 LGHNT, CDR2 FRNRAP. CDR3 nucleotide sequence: TGTGCTAGTGGTTTGGGCAATTCGTGCACTGAAGCTTTCTTT. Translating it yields CASGLGNSCTEAFF.

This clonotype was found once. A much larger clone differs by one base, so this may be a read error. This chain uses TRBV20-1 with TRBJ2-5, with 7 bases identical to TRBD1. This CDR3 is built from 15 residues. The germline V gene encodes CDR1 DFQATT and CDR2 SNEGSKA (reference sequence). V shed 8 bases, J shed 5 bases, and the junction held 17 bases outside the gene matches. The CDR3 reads CSSKTTGQGVETQYF. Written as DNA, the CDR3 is TGCAGTTCTAAAACAACGGGGCAGGGGGTTGAGACCCAGTACTTC.

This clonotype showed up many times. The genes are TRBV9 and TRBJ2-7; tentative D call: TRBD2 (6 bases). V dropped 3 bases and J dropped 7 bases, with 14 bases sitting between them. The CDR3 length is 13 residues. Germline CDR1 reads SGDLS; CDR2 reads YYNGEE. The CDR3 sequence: CASSEGLFGEQYF. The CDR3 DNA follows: TGTGCCAGCAGCGAGGGACTCTTCGGGGAGCAGTACTTC.

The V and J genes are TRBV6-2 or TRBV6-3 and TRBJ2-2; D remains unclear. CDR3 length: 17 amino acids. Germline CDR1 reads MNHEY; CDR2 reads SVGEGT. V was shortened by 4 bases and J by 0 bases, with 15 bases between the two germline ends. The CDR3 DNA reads TGTGCCAGCAGTTGGGAACGCTTCCCCGCGAACACCGGGGAGCTGTTTTTT. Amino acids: CASSWERFPANTGELFF.

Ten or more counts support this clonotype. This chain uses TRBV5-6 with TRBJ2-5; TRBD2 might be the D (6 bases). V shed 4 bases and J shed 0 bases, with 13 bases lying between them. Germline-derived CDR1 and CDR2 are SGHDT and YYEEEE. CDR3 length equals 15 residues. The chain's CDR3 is CASSRLTGDQETQYF. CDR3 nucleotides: TGTGCCAGCAGCCGCCTTACGGGGGACCAAGAGACCCAGTACTTC.

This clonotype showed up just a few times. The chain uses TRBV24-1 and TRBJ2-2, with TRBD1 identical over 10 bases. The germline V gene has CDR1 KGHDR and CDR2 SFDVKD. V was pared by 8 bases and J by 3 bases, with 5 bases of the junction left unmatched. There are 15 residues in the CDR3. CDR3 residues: CATMTGGSHTGELFF. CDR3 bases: TGTGCCACCATGACAGGGGGCTCCCACACCGGGGAGCTGTTTTTT.

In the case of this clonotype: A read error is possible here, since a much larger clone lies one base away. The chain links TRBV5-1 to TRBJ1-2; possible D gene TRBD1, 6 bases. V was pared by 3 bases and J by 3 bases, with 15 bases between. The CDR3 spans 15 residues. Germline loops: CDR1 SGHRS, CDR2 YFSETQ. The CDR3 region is CASSYAGEVYYGYTF. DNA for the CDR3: TGCGCCAGCAGCTACGCAGGGGAGGTATACTATGGCTACACCTTC.